This entry lists 7 T cell receptor beta chains sequenced from one sample in a study of cytomegalovirus exposure and HLA in healthy donors. Vbeta (60) and Jbeta (13) primers were used in the PCR. Sequenced by immunoSEQ multiplex PCR; TCRdb stores in-frame clones only, minus some. The sample has 150,000 to 200,000 clones; about four fifths are singletons. The specimen sequenced was PBMCs. The receptors were gathered from a man aged 25-40 years in good health and CMV-seronegative.

J is TRBJ2-5 and V is TRBV7-9; maybe TRBD2 (6 bases). CDR3 length: 14 amino acids. Germline V gene sequence: CDR1 SEHNR, CDR2 FQNEAQ (reference sequence). Trimming removed 3 bases at V and 7 bases at J, with 15 bases between. Here the CDR3 DNA reads TGTGCCAGCAGCTTCCCCTCGGAGGGAGGGACCCAGTACTTC. Encoded protein: CASSFPSEGGTQYF. Supplemented by reference TRBV7-9 and TRBJ2-5, the full variable domain reads DTGVSQNPRHKITKRGQNVTFRCDPISEHNRLYWYRQTLGQGPEFLTYFQNEAQLEKSRLLSDRFSAERPKGSFSTLEIQRTEQGDSAMYLCASSFPSEGGTQYFGPGTRLLVL.

The V call is TRBV12-5, the J call TRBJ2-2; 8 bases are shared with TRBD2. V shed 7 bases and J 3 bases; nucleotides not matched to a gene: 7. The CDR3 loop spans 15 amino acids. The V gene's germline CDR1 is LGHNT and CDR2 FRNRAP. The CDR3 is CASAGGGPYTGELFF. The CDR3 DNA sequence: TGTGCTAGTGCGGGGGGGGGCCCGTACACCGGGGAGCTGTTTTTT.

The chain carries TRBV21-1 and TRBJ2-3; TRBD2, the table's D call, lacks a check against the DNA. TRBV21-1 is an annotated pseudogene. The CDR3 has 14 amino acids. CDR3 coding DNA: TGTGCCAGCAGCACCAGCGGGGGTGGAGATACGCAGTATTTT. The encoded protein is CASSTSGGGDTQYF.

This clone was counted between two and nine times. Other nucleotide sequences in the sample specify the same CDR3. The chain employs TRBV6-6 and TRBJ1-1; D gene uncertain. V was trimmed by 6 bases and J by 1 base, leaving 6 bases between them. Germline V lookup: CDR1 MNHNY, CDR2 SVGAGI (reference sequence). The length of the CDR3 is 12 residues. For the CDR3, the DNA is TGTGCCAGCAGAACGGGGAACACTGAAGCTTTCTTT. Protein product: CASRTGNTEAFF.

The chain couples TRBV28 to TRBJ2-3, with D tentatively TRBD1 (5 bases). The CDR3 has 15 residues. Germline CDR1 and CDR2: MDHEN and SYDVKM. The V end lost 5 bases, the J end lost 6 bases, and 18 bases lay between the germline ends. For the CDR3, the DNA is TGTGCCAGCAGTCTAGAGGACACACTTACGGATACGCAGTATTTT. Its translation is CASSLEDTLTDTQYF.

V is TRBV5-4 and J is TRBJ2-5; weak D call: TRBD1 (6 bases). Germline V CDR1 and CDR2: SGHNT, YYREEE (reference sequence). V was pared by 0 bases and J by 4 bases, with 13 bases between. This CDR3 comprises 15 residues. The CDR3, as DNA: TGTGCCAGCAGCTTGGGTCAGGGGCAGGGAGAGACCCAGTACTTC. Translation: CASSLGQGQGETQYF.

The chain has TRBV6-1 and TRBJ2-1; TRBD1 matches 9 bases. CDR3 length: 15 residues. Germline V CDR1 and CDR2: MNHNS, SASEGT. V was clipped by 11 bases and J by 7 bases; unmatched bases: 15. CDR3 coding DNA: TGTGCCGCACTATCCGGGGGACAGGGCCGGAATGAGCAGTTCTTC. It yields the protein CAALSGGQGRNEQFF.